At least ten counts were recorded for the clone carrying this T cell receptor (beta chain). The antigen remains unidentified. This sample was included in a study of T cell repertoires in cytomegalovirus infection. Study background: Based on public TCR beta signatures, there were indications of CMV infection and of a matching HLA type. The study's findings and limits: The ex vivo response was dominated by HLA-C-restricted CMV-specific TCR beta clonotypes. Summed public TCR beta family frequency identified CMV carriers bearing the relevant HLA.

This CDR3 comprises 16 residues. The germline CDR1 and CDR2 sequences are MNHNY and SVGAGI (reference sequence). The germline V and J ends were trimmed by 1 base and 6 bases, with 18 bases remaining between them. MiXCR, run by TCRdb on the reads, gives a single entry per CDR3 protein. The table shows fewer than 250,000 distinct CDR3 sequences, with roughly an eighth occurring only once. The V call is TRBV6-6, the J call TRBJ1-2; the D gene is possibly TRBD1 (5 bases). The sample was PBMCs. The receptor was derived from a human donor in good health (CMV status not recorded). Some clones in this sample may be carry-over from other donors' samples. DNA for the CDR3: TGTGCCAGCAGTTACTTGGGAGGGCAGGGTTCGGATGGCTACACCTTC. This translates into CASSYLGGQGSDGYTF.